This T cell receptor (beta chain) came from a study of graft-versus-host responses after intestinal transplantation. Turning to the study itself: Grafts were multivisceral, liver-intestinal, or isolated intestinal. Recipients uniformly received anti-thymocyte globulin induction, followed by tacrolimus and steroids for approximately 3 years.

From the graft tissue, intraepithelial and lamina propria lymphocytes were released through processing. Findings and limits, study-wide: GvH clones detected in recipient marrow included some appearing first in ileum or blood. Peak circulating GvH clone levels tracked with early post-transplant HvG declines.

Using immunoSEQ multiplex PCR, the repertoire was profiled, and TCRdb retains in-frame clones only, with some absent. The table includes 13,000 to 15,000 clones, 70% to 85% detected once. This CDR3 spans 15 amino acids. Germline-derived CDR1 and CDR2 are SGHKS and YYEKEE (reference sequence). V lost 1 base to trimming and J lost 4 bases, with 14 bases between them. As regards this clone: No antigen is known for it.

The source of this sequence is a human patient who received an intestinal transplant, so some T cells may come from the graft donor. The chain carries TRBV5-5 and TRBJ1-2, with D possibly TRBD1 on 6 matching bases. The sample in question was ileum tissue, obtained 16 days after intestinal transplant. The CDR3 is CASSLWRQDPYGYTF. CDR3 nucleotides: TGTGCCAGCAGCTTGTGGAGACAGGACCCCTATGGCTACACCTTC.